These T cell receptor beta chains were read from a single sample in a study of cytomegalovirus exposure and HLA in healthy donors. Sequencing used immunoSEQ multiplex PCR; TCRdb keeps in-frame clones, though not all of them. The data hold 85,000 to 130,000 clones, with 75% to 85% observed a single time. The material sequenced was PBMCs. The receptors shown here come from a woman in her forties or fifties in good health and CMV-seropositive. The CDR3 runs from the conserved cysteine through the conserved F or W. D genes are given only for firm matches.

TRBV2 . CASSEPREWKYGYTF
TRBV9 TRBD1 CASSGRTGTGTETQYF
TRBV19 TRBD2 CASTSGTSWAYEQFF
TRBV2 TRBD1 CASIRDRGSSTEAFF
TRBV7-8 TRBD2 CASRSAAGGSNEQFF
TRBV6-5 . CASSYSRLGVRETQYF
TRBV9 TRBD1 CASSFSGQDTGELFF
TRBV19 . CASSNTDLRSYEQYF
TRBV6-1 . CASSELSLYNSPLHF
TRBV25-1 . CASSEAGTRNTIYF
TRBV9 TRBD1 CASSAGTGDNYGYTF
TRBV5-1 . CASSPPAATYEQYF
TRBV27 . CASSPRWSLNQPQHF
TRBV6-6 . CASNIQGMNTEAFF
TRBV6-1 TRBD1 CASSEDGTGRTEAFF
TRBV10-3 . CAISDKREPAFF
TRBV6-5 TRBD1 CASSPDRGTYNEQFF
TRBV7-6 . CASSLAGIGAGANVLTF
TRBV6-5 . CASSPTGFGYEQYF
TRBV2 TRBD1 CASSGEGQRYNEQFF
TRBV29-1 TRBD1 CSVEGQGFYEQYF
TRBV4-1 TRBD1 CASSQDRVSQPQHF
TRBV6-5 . CASMGVKKRGQPQHF
TRBV27 . CASNPSSPTYNEQFF
TRBV10-2 . CASSENPYNSPLHF
TRBV5-6 . CASSRDSGLHQETQYF
TRBV19 TRBD2 CASSILSGGTAYNEQFF
TRBV7-9 . CASSLNLGSSYNEQFF
TRBV6-8 TRBD2 CASSYSRWLAGWGELFF
TRBV7-8 TRBD2 CASSSVAGTSTDTQYF
TRBV7-3 . CASSLGPISSTDTQYF
TRBV30 . CAWTARGGYGYTF
TRBV5-1 TRBD1 CASSLTGVNPGELFF
TRBV15 . CATSRVGRTNEKLFF
TRBV2 TRBD1 CASSRGLGNIQYF
TRBV6-1 TRBD1 CASGRQGAYTEAFF